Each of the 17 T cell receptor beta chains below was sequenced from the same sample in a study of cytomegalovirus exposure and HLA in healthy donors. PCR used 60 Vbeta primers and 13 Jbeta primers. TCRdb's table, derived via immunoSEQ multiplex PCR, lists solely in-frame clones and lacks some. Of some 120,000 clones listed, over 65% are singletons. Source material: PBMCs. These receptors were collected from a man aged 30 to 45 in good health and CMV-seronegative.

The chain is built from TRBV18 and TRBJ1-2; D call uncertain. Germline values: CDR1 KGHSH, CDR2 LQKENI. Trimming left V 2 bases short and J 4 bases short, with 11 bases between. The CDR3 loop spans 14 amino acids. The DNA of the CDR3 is TGTGCCAGCTCACCAGGGAGCCCTGGCTATGGCTACACCTTC. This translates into CASSPGSPGYGYTF. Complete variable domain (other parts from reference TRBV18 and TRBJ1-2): NAGVMQNPRHLVRRRGQEARLRCSPMKGHSHVYWYRQLPEEGLKFMVYLQKENIIDESGMPKERFSAEFPKEGPSILRIQQVVRGDSAAYFCASSPGSPGYGYTFGSGTRLTVV.

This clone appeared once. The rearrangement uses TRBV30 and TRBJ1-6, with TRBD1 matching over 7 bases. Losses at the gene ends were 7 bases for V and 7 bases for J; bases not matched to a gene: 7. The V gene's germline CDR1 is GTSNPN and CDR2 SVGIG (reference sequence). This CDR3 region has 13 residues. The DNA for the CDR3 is TGTGCCTCGAACCCAGGGGGAAATTCACCCCTCCACTTT. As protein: CASNPGGNSPLHF.

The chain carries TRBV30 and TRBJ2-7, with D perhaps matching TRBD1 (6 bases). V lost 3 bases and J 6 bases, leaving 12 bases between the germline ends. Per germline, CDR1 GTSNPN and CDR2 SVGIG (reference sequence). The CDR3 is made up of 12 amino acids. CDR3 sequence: CAWRRQGPEQYF. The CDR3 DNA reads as TGTGCCTGGAGGCGCCAGGGGCCCGAGCAGTACTTC. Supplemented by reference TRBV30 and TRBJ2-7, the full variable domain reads SQTIHQWPATLVQPVGSPLSLECTVEGTSNPNLYWYRQAAGRGLQLLFYSVGIGQISSEVPQNLSASRPQDRQFILSSKKLLLSDSGFYLCAWRRQGPEQYFGPGTRLTVT.

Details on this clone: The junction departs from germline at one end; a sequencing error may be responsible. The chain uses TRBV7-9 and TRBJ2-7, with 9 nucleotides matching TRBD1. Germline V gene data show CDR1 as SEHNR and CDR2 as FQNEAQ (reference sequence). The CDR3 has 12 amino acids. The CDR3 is CASSYSRDRAYF. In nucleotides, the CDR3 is TGTGCCAGCAGTTACTCACGGGACAGGGCGTATTTC.

In nucleotides, the CDR3 is TGTGCCAGCACATACCGGCGGGGGCGCACAGATACGCAGTATTTT. It encodes CASTYRRGRTDTQYF. The V call is TRBV28, the J call TRBJ2-3, with D possibly being TRBD2 (7 bases). Trimming took off 7 bases at V and 1 base at J, with 15 bases between the two ends. This CDR3 region has 15 residues. The V gene's germline CDR1 is MDHEN and CDR2 SYDVKM. The full variable domain, with the rest looked up from reference TRBV28 and TRBJ2-3, is DVKVTQSSRYLVKRTGEKVFLECVQDMDHENMFWYRQDPGLGLRLIYFSYDVKMKEKGDIPEGYSVSREKKERFSLILESASTNQTSMYLCASTYRRGRTDTQYFGPGTRLTVL.

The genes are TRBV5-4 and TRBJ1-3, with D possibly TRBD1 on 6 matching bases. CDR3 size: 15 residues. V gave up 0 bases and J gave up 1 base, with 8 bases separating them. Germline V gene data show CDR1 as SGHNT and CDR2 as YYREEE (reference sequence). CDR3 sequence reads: CASSLGGHSGNTIYF. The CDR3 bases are TGTGCCAGCAGCTTGGGGGGACATTCTGGAAACACCATATATTTT.

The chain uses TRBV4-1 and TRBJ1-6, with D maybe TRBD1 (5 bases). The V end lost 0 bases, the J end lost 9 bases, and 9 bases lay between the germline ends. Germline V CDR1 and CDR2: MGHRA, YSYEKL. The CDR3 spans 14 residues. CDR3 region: CASSQEGTSSPLHF. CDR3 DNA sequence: TGCGCCAGCAGCCAAGAAGGGACTAGTTCACCCCTCCACTTT.

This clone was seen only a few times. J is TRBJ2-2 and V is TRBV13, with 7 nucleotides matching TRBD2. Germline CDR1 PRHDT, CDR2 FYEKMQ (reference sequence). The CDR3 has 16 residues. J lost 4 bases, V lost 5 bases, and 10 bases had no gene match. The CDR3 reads CASSVELARGTGELFF. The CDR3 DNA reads TGTGCCAGCAGCGTCGAACTAGCGAGGGGCACCGGGGAGCTGTTTTTT.

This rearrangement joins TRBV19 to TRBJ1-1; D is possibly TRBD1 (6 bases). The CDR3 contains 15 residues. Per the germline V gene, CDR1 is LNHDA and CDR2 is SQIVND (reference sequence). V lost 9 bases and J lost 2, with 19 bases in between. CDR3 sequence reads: CASRLGGRDNTEAFF. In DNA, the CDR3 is TGTGCCAGCCGCCTAGGGGGTAGAGATAACACTGAAGCTTTCTTT.

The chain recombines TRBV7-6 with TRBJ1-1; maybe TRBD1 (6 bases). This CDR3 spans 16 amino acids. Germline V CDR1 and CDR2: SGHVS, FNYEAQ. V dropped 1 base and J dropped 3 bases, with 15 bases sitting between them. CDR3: CASSLDREGMDTEAFF. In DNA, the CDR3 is TGTGCCAGCAGCTTAGACAGGGAGGGGATGGACACTGAAGCTTTCTTT.

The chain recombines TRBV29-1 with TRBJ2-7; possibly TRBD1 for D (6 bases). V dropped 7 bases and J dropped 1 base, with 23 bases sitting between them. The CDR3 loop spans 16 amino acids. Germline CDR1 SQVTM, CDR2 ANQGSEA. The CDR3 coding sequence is TGCAGCGCAGCAGACGAGGACAGCCTACCTTCCTACGAGCAGTACTTC. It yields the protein CSAADEDSLPSYEQYF.

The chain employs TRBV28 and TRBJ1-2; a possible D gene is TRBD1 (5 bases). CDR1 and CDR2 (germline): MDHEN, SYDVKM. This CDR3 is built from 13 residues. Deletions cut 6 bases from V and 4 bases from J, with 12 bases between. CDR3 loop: CASSTTGPYGYTF. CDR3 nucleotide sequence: TGTGCCAGCAGCACCACAGGACCCTATGGCTACACCTTC.

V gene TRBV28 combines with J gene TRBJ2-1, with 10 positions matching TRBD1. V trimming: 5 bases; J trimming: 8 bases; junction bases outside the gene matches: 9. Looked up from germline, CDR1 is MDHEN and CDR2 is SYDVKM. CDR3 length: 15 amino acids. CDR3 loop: CASSLSGTGDYEQFF. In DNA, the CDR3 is TGTGCCAGCAGTCTTTCCGGGACAGGGGATTATGAGCAGTTCTTC.

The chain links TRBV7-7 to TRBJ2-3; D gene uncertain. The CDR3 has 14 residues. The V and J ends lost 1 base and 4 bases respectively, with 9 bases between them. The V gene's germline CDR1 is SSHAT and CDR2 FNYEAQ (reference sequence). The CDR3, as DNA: TGTGCCAGCAGCTTAGGTTCAGTGGCAGATACGCAGTATTTT. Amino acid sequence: CASSLGSVADTQYF.

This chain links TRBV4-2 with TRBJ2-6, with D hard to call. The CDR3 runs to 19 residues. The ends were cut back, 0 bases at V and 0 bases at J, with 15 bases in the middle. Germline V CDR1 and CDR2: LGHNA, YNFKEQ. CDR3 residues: CASSQELETRSSGANVLTF. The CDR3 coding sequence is TGTGCCAGCAGCCAAGAGTTGGAGACTCGAAGCTCTGGGGCCAACGTCCTGACTTTC.

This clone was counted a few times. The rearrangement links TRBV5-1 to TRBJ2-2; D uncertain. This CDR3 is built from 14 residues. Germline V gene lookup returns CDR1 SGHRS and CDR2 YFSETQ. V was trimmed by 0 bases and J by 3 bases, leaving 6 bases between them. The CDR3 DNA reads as TGCGCCAGCAGCTTGGTTACTGACACCGGGGAGCTGTTTTTT. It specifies CASSLVTDTGELFF.

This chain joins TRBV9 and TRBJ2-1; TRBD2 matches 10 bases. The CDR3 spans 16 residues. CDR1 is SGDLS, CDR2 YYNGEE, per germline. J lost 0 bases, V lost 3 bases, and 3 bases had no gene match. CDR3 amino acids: CASSAPSGSSYNEQFF. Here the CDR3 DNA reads TGTGCCAGCAGCGCCCCTAGCGGGAGCTCCTACAATGAGCAGTTCTTC. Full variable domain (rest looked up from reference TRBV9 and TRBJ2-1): DSGVTQTPKHLITATGQRVTLRCSPRSGDLSVYWYQQSLDQGLQFLIQYYNGEERAKGNILERFSAQQFPDLHSELNLSSLELGDSALYFCASSAPSGSSYNEQFFGPGTRLTVL.